This is a list of T cell receptor beta chains from one sample in a study of blood T cell repertoires in COVID-19. Only in-frame clones appear in the TCRdb table, and some are missing; sequencing was by immunoSEQ multiplex PCR. The profile covers around 260,000 clones, with roughly 90% appearing a single time and 0.94% taken by the ten largest. The sample consisted of peripheral blood. The receptors derive from a middle-aged woman who had recovered from COVID-19. Each CDR3 is given with its conserved first and last residue. The D gene is left open where the match is weak. Clone size appears in some rows only: once, few, many, or a class for an expanded clone.

cdr3_nt: TGTGCCACCAGTGCGACTAGCGGGAGGATCGGGGAGCTGTTTTTT
cdr3_aa: CATSATSGRIGELFF
j_call: TRBJ2-2
v_call: TRBV24-1
clone_size: -
d_call: TRBD2

cdr3_nt: TGTGCCAGCAGTTACTCTGACGGGGAGAATTCACCCCTCCACTTT
cdr3_aa: CASSYSDGENSPLHF
j_call: TRBJ1-6
v_call: TRBV6-2/TRBV6-3
clone_size: few
d_call: -

cdr3_nt: TGTGCCAGCAGCTTCCAAACCCTACTAGCGGGGAACAGAGATACGCAGTATTTT
cdr3_aa: CASSFQTLLAGNRDTQYF
j_call: TRBJ2-3
v_call: TRBV9
clone_size: -
d_call: TRBD2

cdr3_nt: TGTGCCAGCAGTCCGAGAGGGATTAGCGGGTACTACGAGCAGTACTTC
cdr3_aa: CASSPRGISGYYEQYF
j_call: TRBJ2-7
v_call: TRBV28
clone_size: -
d_call: TRBD2

cdr3_nt: TGTGCCAGCTCACCCCGGGACAGGGAAGGAAACACCATATATTTT
cdr3_aa: CASSPRDREGNTIYF
j_call: TRBJ1-3
v_call: TRBV18
clone_size: -
d_call: TRBD1

cdr3_nt: TGTGCCAGCAGCTTAGTAACAGGGGGGACGAATGAGCAGTTCTTC
cdr3_aa: CASSLVTGGTNEQFF
j_call: TRBJ2-1
v_call: TRBV11-2
clone_size: -
d_call: TRBD1

cdr3_nt: TGTGCCAGCAGCGCGGGCACTAGGCGGGAGGACAAAAACATTCAGTACTTC
cdr3_aa: CASSAGTRREDKNIQYF
j_call: TRBJ2-4
v_call: TRBV5-4
clone_size: -
d_call: TRBD2

cdr3_nt: TGCGCCAGCACCGCGGGCAGGAGAAGCTCTGGAAACACCATATATTTT
cdr3_aa: CASTAGRRSSGNTIYF
j_call: TRBJ1-3
v_call: TRBV10-1
clone_size: -
d_call: -

cdr3_nt: TGTGCCAGCAGTGAAATGGGACAGGGGGGGACCTACGAGCAGTACTTC
cdr3_aa: CASSEMGQGGTYEQYF
j_call: TRBJ2-7
v_call: TRBV6-1
clone_size: -
d_call: TRBD1

cdr3_nt: TGTGCCAGCAGTGAAGAAACAGGGGGCTCCAGAGATACGCAGTATTTT
cdr3_aa: CASSEETGGSRDTQYF
j_call: TRBJ2-3
v_call: TRBV6-1
clone_size: -
d_call: TRBD1

cdr3_nt: TGTGCCAGCAGCTTACTTAGCGGGAGCTCCTACGAGCAGTACTTC
cdr3_aa: CASSLLSGSSYEQYF
j_call: TRBJ2-7
v_call: TRBV7-9
clone_size: few
d_call: TRBD2

cdr3_nt: TGTGCCAGCAGTGAAGAGGACTGGGGAACCTACGAGCAGTACTTC
cdr3_aa: CASSEEDWGTYEQYF
j_call: TRBJ2-7
v_call: TRBV2
clone_size: -
d_call: -

cdr3_nt: TGCACCAGCAGCCATTTGAGGGGGGGTCCTCTAGGGACTAGCGGGAGCCACGAGCAGTACTTC
cdr3_aa: CTSSHLRGGPLGTSGSHEQYF
j_call: TRBJ2-7
v_call: TRBV1
clone_size: few
d_call: -

cdr3_nt: TGTGCTGCAGGGGCGCAGAGCACAGATACGCAGTATTTT
cdr3_aa: CAAGAQSTDTQYF
j_call: TRBJ2-3
v_call: TRBV5-4
clone_size: -
d_call: -

cdr3_nt: TGTGCCAGCAGCGTAGGTGGGGGGAACACTTACGAGCAGTACTTC
cdr3_aa: CASSVGGGNTYEQYF
j_call: TRBJ2-7
v_call: TRBV9
clone_size: few
d_call: -

cdr3_nt: TGTGCCAGTAGGGTCGGGACAGTGAACACTGAAGCTTTCTTT
cdr3_aa: CASRVGTVNTEAFF
j_call: TRBJ1-1
v_call: TRBV19
clone_size: -
d_call: TRBD1

cdr3_nt: TGTGCCAGCAGCAATGGGAGACAGGGGGGGTACCAAGAGACCCAGTACTTC
cdr3_aa: CASSNGRQGGYQETQYF
j_call: TRBJ2-5
v_call: TRBV21-1
clone_size: -
d_call: -

cdr3_nt: TGCGCCAGCAGCCTGGGGGCGGGACAGGAGGCCGGGGAGCTGTTTTTT
cdr3_aa: CASSLGAGQEAGELFF
j_call: TRBJ2-2
v_call: TRBV5-1
clone_size: -
d_call: TRBD1

cdr3_nt: TGTGCCAGCAGATCGGGCGGGACTTCCTGGGCAGAAGCTTTCTTT
cdr3_aa: CASRSGGTSWAEAFF
j_call: TRBJ1-1
v_call: TRBV28
clone_size: -
d_call: -

cdr3_nt: TGTGCCAGTAGTATGTACGGCCCAACTAGCGTGAGGAACACCGGGGAGCTGTTTTTT
cdr3_aa: CASSMYGPTSVRNTGELFF
j_call: TRBJ2-2
v_call: TRBV19
clone_size: once
d_call: TRBD2

cdr3_nt: TGTGCCAGCTCGGAAGGAGCGGGCTCCTACGAGCAGTACTTC
cdr3_aa: CASSEGAGSYEQYF
j_call: TRBJ2-7
v_call: TRBV18
clone_size: -
d_call: -

cdr3_nt: TGTGCCAGCAGCCAAGGGGGCGGATCTCAGCCCCAGCATTTT
cdr3_aa: CASSQGGGSQPQHF
j_call: TRBJ1-5
v_call: TRBV3-1/TRBV3-2
clone_size: -
d_call: -

cdr3_nt: TGTGCCAGCAGCACGTTGACAGGGGGGCGAGAGACCCAGTACTTC
cdr3_aa: CASSTLTGGRETQYF
j_call: TRBJ2-5
v_call: TRBV7-9
clone_size: -
d_call: TRBD1

cdr3_nt: TGTGCCAGCATGTACTCTGGGGCCAACGTCCTGTCTTTC
cdr3_aa: CASMYSGANVLSF
j_call: TRBJ2-6
v_call: TRBV2
clone_size: -
d_call: -

cdr3_nt: TGTGCCAGCAGTTACTCGAGGACTACCGAGCAGTACTTC
cdr3_aa: CASSYSRTTEQYF
j_call: TRBJ2-7
v_call: TRBV6-2/TRBV6-3
clone_size: once
d_call: -

cdr3_nt: TGTGCCAGCAGTGAAGGGGGGGGTATAACGCAGTATTTT
cdr3_aa: CASSEGGGITQYF
j_call: TRBJ2-3
v_call: TRBV2
clone_size: -
d_call: TRBD2

cdr3_nt: TGTGCCAGCAGCGGCTATGTTCGGGAGGCCTTCTACAATGAGCAGTTCTTC
cdr3_aa: CASSGYVREAFYNEQFF
j_call: TRBJ2-1
v_call: TRBV3-1/TRBV3-2
clone_size: -
d_call: TRBD2

cdr3_nt: TGTGCCAGCAGTTTTGGTGGGAGACCCTACGAGCAGTACTTC
cdr3_aa: CASSFGGRPYEQYF
j_call: TRBJ2-7
v_call: TRBV27
clone_size: -
d_call: -

cdr3_nt: TGCAGCGTTGAAGACAGGGGCGGGCAGCCCCAGCATTTT
cdr3_aa: CSVEDRGGQPQHF
j_call: TRBJ1-5
v_call: TRBV29-1
clone_size: -
d_call: -

cdr3_nt: TGTGCCAGCAGTGTGACAGGGTTGGGTTCACCCCTCCACTTT
cdr3_aa: CASSVTGLGSPLHF
j_call: TRBJ1-6
v_call: TRBV6-4
clone_size: -
d_call: TRBD1

cdr3_nt: TGTGCCACCAGTGCTAGGACAGATTCCCTCTACAATGAGCAGTTCTTC
cdr3_aa: CATSARTDSLYNEQFF
j_call: TRBJ2-1
v_call: TRBV24-1
clone_size: -
d_call: -

cdr3_nt: TGTGCCAGCAGGCGGCCACCGGGACAGGGTAGCACAGATACGCAGTATTTT
cdr3_aa: CASRRPPGQGSTDTQYF
j_call: TRBJ2-3
v_call: TRBV28
clone_size: once
d_call: TRBD1

cdr3_nt: TGTGCCATCACTGGGACTAGCGGGAGTGGGATGTCCTACAATGAGCAGTTCTTC
cdr3_aa: CAITGTSGSGMSYNEQFF
j_call: TRBJ2-1
v_call: TRBV10-3
clone_size: -
d_call: TRBD2

cdr3_nt: TGTGCCAGCAGTTTGCGCGGGATTTCAGCGGGGCGGCGAAACCCATGTTCCACGGGCTACGAGCAGTACTTC
cdr3_aa: CASSLRGISAGRRNPCSTGYEQYF
j_call: TRBJ2-7
v_call: TRBV27
clone_size: -
d_call: TRBD2

cdr3_nt: TGTGCCAGCAGTTCCAGGGGGCGCCGGGACGAGCAGTACTTC
cdr3_aa: CASSSRGRRDEQYF
j_call: TRBJ2-7
v_call: TRBV28
clone_size: -
d_call: TRBD1

cdr3_nt: TGTGCCAGCAGTGGTCCAGGGTATGGCAATGAGCAGTTCTTC
cdr3_aa: CASSGPGYGNEQFF
j_call: TRBJ2-1
v_call: TRBV28
clone_size: -
d_call: -